Sequencing of this T cell receptor (beta chain) was carried out in a study of T cells in localized non-small cell lung cancer. General study findings and limits: Elevated circulating T cell density in blood was associated with longer overall survival. Adjacent lung had a median around 60 of the 100 largest tumor clones. Only one tumor region was sequenced, so heterogeneity remains possible.

V was clipped by 1 base and J by 4 bases, with 5 bases between them. The CDR3 is 12 amino acids. CDR1 is SGHDN and CDR2 is FVKESK in the germline V gene. The protocol was immunoSEQ multiplex PCR, while the TCRdb copy is restricted to in-frame clones and leaves out a portion. The sample lists tens of thousands of clones, around four fifths occurring once. This clone was detected only once. Its antigen is as yet unknown. The sequences come from peripheral blood, collected before any cancer treatment. The chain joins TRBV14 to TRBJ2-7; D gene uncertain. The TCR was taken from a female donor over 55 with stage I lung adenocarcinoma. CDR3 protein: CASSQGVYEQYF. The CDR3, as DNA: TGTGCCAGCAGCCAAGGGGTATACGAGCAGTACTTC.